The 4 T cell receptor beta chains below come from one sample, sequenced in a study of cytomegalovirus exposure and HLA in healthy donors. It was with 60 Vbeta and 13 Jbeta primers that the PCR ran. Here immunoSEQ multiplex PCR was the method, and the copy in TCRdb shows in-frame clones only, minus some. The sample contains 150,000 to 200,000 clones, about 80% of which appear only once. Sequencing was carried out using PBMCs. These receptor sequences come from a man between 18 and 29 years old in good health and CMV-seropositive.

The chain employs TRBV6-5 and TRBJ2-1, with D possibly being TRBD2 (6 bases). Germline-derived CDR1 and CDR2 are MNHEY and SVGAGI. V lost 7 bases, J lost 6 bases, and 16 bases lay in between. This CDR3 is built from 14 residues. Here the CDR3 DNA reads TGTGCCAGCAAACGGGAGATATTAGTCAATGAGCAGTTCTTC. This translates into CASKREILVNEQFF.

The genes are TRBV7-9 and TRBJ1-5; TRBD1 might be the D (6 bases). Trimming cost V 5 bases and J 6 bases, with 17 bases left between them. The germline V gene has CDR1 SEHNR and CDR2 FQNEAQ (reference sequence). This CDR3 is built from 15 residues. This chain's CDR3 is CASSPGGARGQPQHF. CDR3 sequence (DNA): TGTGCCAGCAGCCCTGGGGGGGCGCGGGGTCAGCCCCAGCATTTT.

CDR3: CATSRDISYEQYF. The CDR3 DNA follows: TGTGCCACCAGCAGAGACATCTCCTACGAGCAGTACTTC. The chain carries TRBV15 and TRBJ2-7; D not certain. Germline CDR1 and CDR2: LNHNV and YYDKDF (reference sequence). This CDR3 has 13 amino acids. The V end was cut by 0 bases, the J end by 0 bases, with 3 bases between.

This rearrangement joins TRBV12-1 to TRBJ2-5; the table names TRBD2, a call not compared with the DNA. TRBV12-1 is an annotated pseudogene. This CDR3 has 16 amino acids. The CDR3 loop is CASSKHTGGSSETQYF. For the CDR3, the DNA is TGTGCCAGCAGCAAGCATACGGGGGGATCCTCAGAGACCCAGTACTTC.